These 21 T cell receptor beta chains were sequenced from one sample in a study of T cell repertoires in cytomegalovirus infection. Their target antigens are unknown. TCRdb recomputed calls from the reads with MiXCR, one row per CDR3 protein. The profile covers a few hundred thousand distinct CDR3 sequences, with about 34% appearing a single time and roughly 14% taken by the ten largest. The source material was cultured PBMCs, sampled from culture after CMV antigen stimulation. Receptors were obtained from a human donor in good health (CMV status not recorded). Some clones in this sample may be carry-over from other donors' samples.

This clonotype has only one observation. CDR3 in amino acids: CSVPKEANTEAFF. CDR3 coding DNA: TGCAGTGTTCCAAAGGAAGCGAACACTGAAGCTTTCTTT. The V gene is TRBV20-1, the J gene TRBJ1-1; D gene ambiguous. The CDR3 covers 13 residues. Germline assignment: CDR1 DFQATT and CDR2 SNEGSKA (reference sequence). The ends were cut back, 7 bases at V and 1 base at J, with 13 bases in the middle.

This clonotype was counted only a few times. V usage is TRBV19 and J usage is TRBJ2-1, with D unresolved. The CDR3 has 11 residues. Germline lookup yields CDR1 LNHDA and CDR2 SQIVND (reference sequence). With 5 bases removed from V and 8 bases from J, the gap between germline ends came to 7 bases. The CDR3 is CASSHSHEQFF. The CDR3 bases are TGTGCCAGTAGTCACTCCCATGAGCAGTTCTTC. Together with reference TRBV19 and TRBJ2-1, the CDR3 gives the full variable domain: DGGITQSPKYLFRKEGQNVTLSCEQNLNHDAMYWYRQDPGQGLRLIYYSQIVNDFQKGDIAEGYSVSREKKESFPLTVTSAQKNPTAFYLCASSHSHEQFFGPGTRLTVL.

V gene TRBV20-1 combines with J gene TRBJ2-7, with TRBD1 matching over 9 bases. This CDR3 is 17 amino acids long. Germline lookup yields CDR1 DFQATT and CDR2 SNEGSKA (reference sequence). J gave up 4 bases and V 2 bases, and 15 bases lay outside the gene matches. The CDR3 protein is CSARRTGTGKVVYEQYF. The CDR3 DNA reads TGCAGTGCTAGACGAACCGGGACAGGGAAGGTTGTTTACGAGCAGTACTTC.

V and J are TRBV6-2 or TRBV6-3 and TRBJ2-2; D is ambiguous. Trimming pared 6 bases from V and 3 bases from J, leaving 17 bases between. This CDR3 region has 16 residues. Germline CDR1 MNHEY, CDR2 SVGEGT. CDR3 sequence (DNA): TGTGCCAGCAGGCCCTACACCCGAGGAGACACCGGGGAGCTGTTTTTT. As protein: CASRPYTRGDTGELFF.

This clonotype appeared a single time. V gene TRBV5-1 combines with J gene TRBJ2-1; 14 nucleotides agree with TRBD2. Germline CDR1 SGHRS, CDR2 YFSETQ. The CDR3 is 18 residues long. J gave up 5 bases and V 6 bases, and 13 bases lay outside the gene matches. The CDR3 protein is CASNGLAGGLNLNNEQFF. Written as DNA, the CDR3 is TGCGCCAGCAACGGACTAGCGGGAGGCCTAAATCTCAACAATGAGCAGTTCTTC.

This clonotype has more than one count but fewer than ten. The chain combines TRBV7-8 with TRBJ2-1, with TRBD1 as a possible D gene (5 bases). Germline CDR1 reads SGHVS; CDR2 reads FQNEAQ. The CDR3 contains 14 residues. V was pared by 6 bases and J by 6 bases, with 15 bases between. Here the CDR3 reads CASSIVRGSNEQFF. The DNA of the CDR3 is TGTGCCAGCAGTATAGTAAGGGGCTCCAATGAGCAGTTCTTC.

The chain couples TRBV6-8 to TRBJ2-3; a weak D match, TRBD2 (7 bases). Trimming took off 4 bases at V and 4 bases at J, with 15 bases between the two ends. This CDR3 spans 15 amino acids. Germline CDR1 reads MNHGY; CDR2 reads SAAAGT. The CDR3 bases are TGTGCCAGCAGTTCGGCGGGGGCAGGGGCAGATACGCAGTATTTT. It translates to CASSSAGAGADTQYF.

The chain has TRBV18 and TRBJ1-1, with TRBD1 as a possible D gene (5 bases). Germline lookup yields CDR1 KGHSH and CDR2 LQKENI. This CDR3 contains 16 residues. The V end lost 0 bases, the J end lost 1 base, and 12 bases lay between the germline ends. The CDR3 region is CASSPPSGRTNTEAFF. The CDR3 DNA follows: TGTGCCAGCTCACCACCGTCGGGACGGACGAACACTGAAGCTTTCTTT.

The DNA for the CDR3 is TGTGCCAGCAGCTTATTGGCAGGCAACACTGAAGCTTTCTTT. Amino acids: CASSLLAGNTEAFF. The V and J genes are TRBV7-2 and TRBJ1-1, with no clear D. This CDR3 has 14 amino acids. The V gene lost 2 bases and the J gene lost 2 bases, with 9 bases spanning the gap. Germline V gives CDR1 SGHTA, CDR2 FQGNSA.

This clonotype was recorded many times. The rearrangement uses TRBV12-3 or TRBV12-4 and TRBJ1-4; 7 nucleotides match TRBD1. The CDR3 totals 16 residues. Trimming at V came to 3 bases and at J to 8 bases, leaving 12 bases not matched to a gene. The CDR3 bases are TGTGCCAGCAGTTTGGTGGCCAGGGGGGGCCGCGAAAAACTGTTTTTT. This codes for CASSLVARGGREKLFF.

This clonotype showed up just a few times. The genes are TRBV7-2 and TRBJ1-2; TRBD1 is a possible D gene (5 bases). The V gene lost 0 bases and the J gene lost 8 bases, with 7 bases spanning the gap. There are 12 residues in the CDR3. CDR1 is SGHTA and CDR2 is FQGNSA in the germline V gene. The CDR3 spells CASSLAGEGYTF. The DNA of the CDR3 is TGTGCCAGCAGCTTAGCGGGGGAGGGCTACACCTTC. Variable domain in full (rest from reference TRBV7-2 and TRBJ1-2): GAGVSQSPSNKVTEKGKDVELRCDPISGHTALYWYRQSLGQGLEFLIYFQGNSAPDKSGLPSDRFSAERTGGSVSTLTIQRTQQEDSAVYLCASSLAGEGYTFGSGTRLTVV.

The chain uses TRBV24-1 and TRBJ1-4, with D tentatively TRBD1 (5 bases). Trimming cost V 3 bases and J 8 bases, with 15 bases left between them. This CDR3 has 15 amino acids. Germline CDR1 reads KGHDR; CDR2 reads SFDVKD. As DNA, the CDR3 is TGTGCCACCAGTGATGGGGACGCCGAAGGAGAAAAACTGTTTTTT. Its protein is CATSDGDAEGEKLFF.

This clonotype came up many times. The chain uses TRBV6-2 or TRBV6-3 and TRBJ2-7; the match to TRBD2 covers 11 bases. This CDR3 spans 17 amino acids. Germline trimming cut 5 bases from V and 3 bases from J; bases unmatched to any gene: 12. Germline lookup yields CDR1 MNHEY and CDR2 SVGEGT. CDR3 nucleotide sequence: TGTGCCAGCAGTACCGGGACTAGCGGCAATTACCGCTACGAGCAGTACGTC. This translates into CASSTGTSGNYRYEQYV.

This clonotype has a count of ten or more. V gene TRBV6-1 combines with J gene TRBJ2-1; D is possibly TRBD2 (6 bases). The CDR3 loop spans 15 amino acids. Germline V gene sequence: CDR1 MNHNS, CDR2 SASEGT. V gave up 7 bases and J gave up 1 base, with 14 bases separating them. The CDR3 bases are TGTGCCAGCATCCCGGGAGTAGGGTCCTACAATGAGCAGTTCTTC. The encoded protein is CASIPGVGSYNEQFF.

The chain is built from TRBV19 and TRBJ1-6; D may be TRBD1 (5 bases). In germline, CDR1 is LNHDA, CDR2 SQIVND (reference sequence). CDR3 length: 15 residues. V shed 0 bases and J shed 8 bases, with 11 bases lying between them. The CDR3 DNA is TGTGCCAGTAGTATAGATCCACAGGTGGATTCACCCCTCCACTTT. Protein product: CASSIDPQVDSPLHF.

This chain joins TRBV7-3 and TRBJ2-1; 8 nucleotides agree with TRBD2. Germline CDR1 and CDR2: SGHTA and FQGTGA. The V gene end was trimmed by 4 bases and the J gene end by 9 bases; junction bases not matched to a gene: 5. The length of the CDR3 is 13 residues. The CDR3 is CASSSKRESEQFF. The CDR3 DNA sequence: TGTGCCAGCAGCTCAAAGCGGGAGTCTGAGCAGTTCTTC.

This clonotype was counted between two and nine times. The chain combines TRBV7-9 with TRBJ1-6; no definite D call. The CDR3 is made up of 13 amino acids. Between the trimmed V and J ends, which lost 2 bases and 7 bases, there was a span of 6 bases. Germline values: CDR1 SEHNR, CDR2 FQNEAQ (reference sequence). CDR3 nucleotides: TGTGCCAGCAGCTTATTGGGGAATTCACCCCTCCACTTT. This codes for CASSLLGNSPLHF.

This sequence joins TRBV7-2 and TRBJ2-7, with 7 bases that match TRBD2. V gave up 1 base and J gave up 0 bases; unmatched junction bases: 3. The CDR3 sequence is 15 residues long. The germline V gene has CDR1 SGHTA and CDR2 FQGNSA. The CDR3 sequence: CASSLGLADSYEQYF. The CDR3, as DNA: TGTGCCAGCAGCTTAGGTCTAGCGGACTCCTACGAGCAGTACTTC.

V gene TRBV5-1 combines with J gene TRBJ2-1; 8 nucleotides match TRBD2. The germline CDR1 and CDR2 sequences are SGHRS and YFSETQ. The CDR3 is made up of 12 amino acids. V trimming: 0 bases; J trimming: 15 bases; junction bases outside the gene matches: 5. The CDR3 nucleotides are TGCGCCAGCAGCTTGGAGGGGACTAGGCTGTTCTTC. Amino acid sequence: CASSLEGTRLFF.

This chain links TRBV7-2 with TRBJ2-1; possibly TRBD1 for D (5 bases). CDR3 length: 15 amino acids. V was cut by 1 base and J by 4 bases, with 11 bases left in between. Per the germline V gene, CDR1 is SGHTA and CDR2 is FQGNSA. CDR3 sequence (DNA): TGTGCCAGCAGCTTAGAGACAGCCTTTTACAATGAGCAGTTCTTC. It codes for CASSLETAFYNEQFF.

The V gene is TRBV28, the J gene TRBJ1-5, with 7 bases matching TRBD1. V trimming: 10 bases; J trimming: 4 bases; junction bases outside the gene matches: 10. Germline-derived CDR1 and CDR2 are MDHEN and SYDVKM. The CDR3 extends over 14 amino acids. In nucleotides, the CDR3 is TGTGCCACCACGTCAGGGGGGACGAATCAGCCCCAGCATTTT. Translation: CATTSGGTNQPQHF. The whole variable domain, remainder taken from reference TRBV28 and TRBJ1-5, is DVKVTQSSRYLVKRTGEKVFLECVQDMDHENMFWYRQDPGLGLRLIYFSYDVKMKEKGDIPEGYSVSREKKERFSLILESASTNQTSMYLCATTSGGTNQPQHFGDGTRLSIL.